A single sample is the source of the 29 T cell receptor beta chains below, sequenced in a study of CD8 T cells in Susac syndrome. RNA totalling about 0.5 to 1 ug underwent reverse transcription with random hexamers. TCRdb ran MiXCR on the immunoSEQ multiplex PCR reads and lists one entry per CDR3 protein. Among fewer than 200,000 distinct CDR3 sequences listed, approximately 94% were seen once. Input material: CD4+ T cells from PBMCs. All receptors derive from a human donor in good health.

This clonotype appeared a single time. The gene calls are TRBV7-2 and TRBJ2-1, with a tentative D call TRBD2 (5 bases). V lost 5 bases, J lost 10 bases, and 15 bases lay in between. CDR3 length: 13 residues. Germline V gives CDR1 SGHTA, CDR2 FQGNSA. DNA of the CDR3: TGTGCCAGCAGCAGCTATACTAGAAACGAGCAGTTCTTC. It translates to CASSSYTRNEQFF.

Notes on this clonotype: No DNA is shown, since the ends of the CDR3 on it are uncertain; the CDR3 is the one TCRdb lists. The rearrangement joins TRBV6-5 to TRBJ1-1. The CDR3 is 14 residues long, ends included. Germline V gives CDR1 MNHEY, CDR2 SVGAGI. CDR3 in amino acids: CASSTSRGNTEAFF.

This chain joins TRBV7-9 and TRBJ1-2, with D hard to call. V was trimmed by 2 bases and J by 0 bases, leaving 13 bases between them. The CDR3 runs 16 residues. Germline V CDR1 and CDR2: SEHNR, FQNEAQ (reference sequence). This CDR3 reads CASSLYSGRANYGYTF. CDR3 nucleotides: TGTGCCAGCAGCTTATATTCTGGGAGAGCTAACTATGGCTACACCTTC.

The V and J genes are TRBV6-5 and TRBJ2-1, with D perhaps assigned TRBD1 or TRBD2 (5 bases each). The CDR3 spans 14 residues. V was pared by 2 bases and J by 3 bases, with 8 bases between. Germline assignment: CDR1 MNHEY and CDR2 SVGAGI. CDR3 sequence reads: CASSYGTSYNEQFF. The CDR3 DNA follows: TGTGCCAGCAGTTACGGGACCAGCTACAATGAGCAGTTCTTC.

This rearrangement joins TRBV3-1 to TRBJ1-1, with D unresolved. The length of the CDR3 is 17 residues. The germline V and J ends were trimmed by 0 bases and 7 bases, with 21 bases remaining between them. Germline V gene data show CDR1 as LGHDT and CDR2 as YNNKEL (reference sequence). The chain's CDR3 is CASSQERLGRRGIEAFF. CDR3 DNA: TGTGCCAGCAGCCAAGAGAGATTGGGCAGGCGAGGTATTGAAGCTTTCTTT. Filled out from reference TRBV3-1 and TRBJ1-1, the complete variable domain reads DTAVSQTPKYLVTQMGNDKSIKCEQNLGHDTMYWYKQDSKKFLKIMFSYNNKELIINETVPNRFSPKSPDKAHLNLHINSLELGDSAVYFCASSQERLGRRGIEAFFGQGTRLTVV.

About this clonotype: A read error may produce the germline difference seen at one junction end. This chain uses TRBV7-9 with TRBJ2-7; 9 bases match TRBD2. Germline CDR1 reads SEHNR; CDR2 reads FQNEAQ (reference sequence). This CDR3 region has 12 residues. The CDR3 DNA reads as TGTGCCAGCAGCTTAGCGCCTAGCGGGGCCACCTTC. This codes for CASSLAPSGATF.

The genes are TRBV20-1 and TRBJ1-4; D is possibly TRBD1 (6 bases). The CDR3 length is 12 residues. Trimming left V 6 bases short and J 6 bases short, with 11 bases between. CDR1 and CDR2 (germline): DFQATT, SNEGSKA (reference sequence). DNA for the CDR3: TGCAGTGCATCGGGACATGATGAAAAACTGTTTTTT. As protein: CSASGHDEKLFF.

V is TRBV7-2 and J is TRBJ1-1, with D perhaps matching TRBD1 (6 bases). The CDR3 extends over 14 amino acids. V lost 5 bases and J lost 5, with 15 bases in between. Germline CDR1 is SGHTA and CDR2 is FQGNSA. As DNA, the CDR3 is TGTGCCAGCAGCCAGGGGTTCAGGCGGACTGAAGCTTTCTTT. This gives the protein CASSQGFRRTEAFF.

The genes are TRBV5-1 and TRBJ2-7; tentative D call: TRBD2 (7 bases). This CDR3 comprises 13 residues. Germline CDR1 reads SGHRS; CDR2 reads YFSETQ. V was trimmed by 5 bases and J by 5 bases, leaving 14 bases between them. The CDR3 reads CASSLPGGNEQYF. CDR3 in DNA: TGCGCCAGCAGTCTCCCGGGGGGCAACGAGCAGTACTTC. Looking up the rest from reference TRBV5-1 and TRBJ2-7 gives the full variable domain: KAGVTQTPRYLIKTRGQQVTLSCSPISGHRSVSWYQQTPGQGLQFLFEYFSETQRNKGNFPGRFSGRQFSNSRSEMNVSTLELGDSALYLCASSLPGGNEQYFGPGTRLTVT.

The chain uses TRBV7-2 and TRBJ2-2; possibly TRBD2 for D (6 bases). The CDR3 is 14 residues long. V lost 6 bases to trimming and J lost 5 bases, with 13 bases between them. Germline V gene sequence: CDR1 SGHTA, CDR2 FQGNSA. DNA for the CDR3: TGTGCCAGCAGATGGGACTTCCGGACCGGGGAGCTGTTTTTT. Residues: CASRWDFRTGELFF.

This chain links TRBV5-1 with TRBJ1-1; D is ambiguous. Germline assignment: CDR1 SGHRS and CDR2 YFSETQ. There are 13 residues in the CDR3. Trimming cost V 1 base and J 1 base, with 5 bases left between them. The chain's CDR3 is CASSLQTNTEAFF. CDR3 DNA: TGCGCCAGCAGCTTGCAGACGAACACTGAAGCTTTCTTT. Filled out from reference TRBV5-1 and TRBJ1-1, the complete variable domain reads KAGVTQTPRYLIKTRGQQVTLSCSPISGHRSVSWYQQTPGQGLQFLFEYFSETQRNKGNFPGRFSGRQFSNSRSEMNVSTLELGDSALYLCASSLQTNTEAFFGQGTRLTVV.

The chain carries TRBV7-2 and TRBJ1-1; D is uncertain. The V and J ends lost 2 bases and 1 base respectively, with 8 bases between them. Looked up from germline, CDR1 is SGHTA and CDR2 is FQGNSA. The CDR3 contains 14 residues. The CDR3 region has the DNA TGTGCCAGCAGCTTATTTACGGGGAACACTGAAGCTTTCTTT. This sequence encodes CASSLFTGNTEAFF.

V is TRBV20-1 and J is TRBJ2-5, with 8 bases lining up with TRBD1. Germline V lookup: CDR1 DFQATT, CDR2 SNEGSKA (reference sequence). The CDR3 has 14 residues. V shed 6 bases and J 5 bases; nucleotides not matched to a gene: 11. CDR3 DNA sequence: TGCAGTGCGGTGGGACAGGTGGGGCTGGAGACCCAGTACTTC. This encodes CSAVGQVGLETQYF.

CDR3 coding DNA: TGTGCCAGTAGTATGACAGGGCGTCACAATGAGCAGTTCTTC. Amino acids: CASSMTGRHNEQFF. The chain joins TRBV19 to TRBJ2-1; 7 nucleotides align to TRBD1. The CDR3 covers 14 residues. Germline loops: CDR1 LNHDA, CDR2 SQIVND (reference sequence). Trimming removed 3 bases from V and 5 bases from J; junction bases left unmatched: 4.

The V gene is TRBV7-8, the J gene TRBJ1-2; perhaps TRBD1 as D (5 bases). V lost 5 bases and J 5 bases, leaving 12 bases between the germline ends. The CDR3 totals 13 residues. Germline values: CDR1 SGHVS, CDR2 FQNEAQ. CDR3 region: CASSRGLEYGYTF. As DNA, the CDR3 is TGTGCCAGCAGCAGGGGATTGGAGTATGGCTACACCTTC. Full variable domain (remainder filled in from reference TRBV7-8 and TRBJ1-2): GAGVSQSPRYKVAKRGQDVALRCDPISGHVSLFWYQQALGQGPEFLTYFQNEAQLDKSGLPSDRFFAERPEGSVSTLKIQRTQQEDSAVYLCASSRGLEYGYTFGSGTRLTVV.

This chain links TRBV20-1 with TRBJ1-1, with unresolved D. V was cut by 6 bases and J by 1 base, with 12 bases left in between. The CDR3 is made up of 13 amino acids. The V gene's germline CDR1 is DFQATT and CDR2 SNEGSKA (reference sequence). CDR3 residues: CSAPGPGNTEAFF. The DNA for the CDR3 is TGCAGTGCCCCCGGACCTGGGAACACTGAAGCTTTCTTT.

The chain recombines TRBV7-8 with TRBJ2-4; D gene unclear. Germline CDR1 SGHVS, CDR2 FQNEAQ. The CDR3 is made up of 14 amino acids. With 5 bases removed from V and 0 bases from J, the gap between germline ends came to 8 bases. The CDR3 DNA follows: TGTGCCAGCAGCCTAGACGTAGCCAAAAACATTCAGTACTTC. Amino acids: CASSLDVAKNIQYF.

This clonotype was counted only a few times. This chain connects TRBV5-6 to TRBJ2-7; tentatively, D is TRBD2 (6 bases). Per germline, CDR1 SGHDT and CDR2 YYEEEE. This CDR3 is 15 amino acids long. V lost 0 bases to trimming and J lost 2 bases, with 12 bases between them. The CDR3 sequence: CASSLGLVKTYEQYF. The CDR3 DNA reads as TGTGCCAGCAGCTTGGGACTAGTGAAGACCTACGAGCAGTACTTC.

As regards this clonotype: It is unclear where the CDR3 begins or ends on the DNA, so no DNA is shown, and the CDR3 is as TCRdb lists it. The gene calls are TRBV23-1 and TRBJ1-4; the D call of TRBD1 is as the table states it, not checked on the DNA. TRBV23-1 is recorded as an ORF, its role being uncertain. Ends included, the CDR3 has 15 residues. CDR3 region: CASTRWGQLMKNCFF.

As regards this clonotype: Germline is not matched at one junction end, which may reflect a read error. The chain combines TRBV11-1 with TRBJ2-5; D may correspond to TRBD1 or TRBD2 (5 bases each). Germline loops: CDR1 SGHAT, CDR2 FQDESV (reference sequence). This CDR3 has 13 amino acids. The CDR3 nucleotides read TGTTCCAGCAGCTTAGCGCCAGGGGAGACCCAGTACTTC. It encodes CSSSLAPGETQYF.

In its sample, this clonotype was seen once. The V call is TRBV7-2, the J call TRBJ2-5; D remains unclear. CDR3 length: 13 residues. CDR1 and CDR2 from the germline V gene are SGHTA and FQGNSA. The V end lost 6 bases, the J end lost 5 bases, and 13 bases lay between the germline ends. CDR3 DNA: TGTGCCAGCAGGGGCCCTGGATGGGAGACCCAGTACTTC. This gives the protein CASRGPGWETQYF.

In this sample, this clonotype turned up a few times. CDR3 amino acids: CASSSLGGTEAFF. The CDR3 nucleotides read TGTGCCAGCAGTTCCCTTGGGGGCACTGAAGCTTTCTTT. The rearrangement joins TRBV7-9 to TRBJ1-1; possibly TRBD1 for D (5 bases). This CDR3 contains 13 residues. In germline, CDR1 is SEHNR, CDR2 FQNEAQ (reference sequence). Trimming cost V 6 bases and J 4 bases, with 12 bases left between them.

The V call is TRBV20-1, the J call TRBJ2-7; the match to TRBD1 covers 8 bases. Trimming took 1 base from V and 2 from J; bases not matched to a gene: 10. This CDR3 comprises 16 residues. CDR1 and CDR2 (germline): DFQATT, SNEGSKA (reference sequence). The CDR3 DNA reads as TGCAGTGCTAGAGCCGGGACAGGCAATTCTCCCTACGAGCAGTACTTC. The encoded protein is CSARAGTGNSPYEQYF.

V and J are TRBV5-1 and TRBJ2-3; D is ambiguous. Germline assignment: CDR1 SGHRS and CDR2 YFSETQ. The V and J ends lost 0 bases and 6 bases respectively, with 5 bases between them. The CDR3 sequence is 12 residues long. As DNA, the CDR3 is TGCGCCAGCAGCTTGGAATTGGATACGCAGTATTTT. Its translation: CASSLELDTQYF.

The chain couples TRBV25-1 to TRBJ1-1; TRBD1 matches 8 bases. CDR1 is MGHDK, CDR2 SYGVNS, per germline. Trimming took 4 bases from V and 5 from J; bases not matched to a gene: 6. This CDR3 has 14 residues. The CDR3 is CASSGRTGRTEAFF. The CDR3 DNA follows: TGTGCCAGCAGTGGCCGGACAGGGAGGACTGAAGCTTTCTTT.

The CDR3 here is CASSLGGQGHIQYF. CDR3 sequence (DNA): TGTGCCAGCAGCTTAGGAGGACAGGGACACATTCAGTACTTC. The V gene is TRBV7-2, the J gene TRBJ2-4; 8 bases agree with TRBD1. This CDR3 is 14 amino acids long. Germline values: CDR1 SGHTA, CDR2 FQGNSA. The ends lost 1 base at V and 8 bases at J; junction bases unmatched: 4.

The DNA of the CDR3 is TGTGCCAGCAGTCCCGGGACTAGCGCAGATACGCAGTATTTT. Encoded protein: CASSPGTSADTQYF. The rearrangement uses TRBV6-5 and TRBJ2-3, with 10 positions matching TRBD2. V was pared by 5 bases and J by 4 bases, with 3 bases of the junction left unmatched. CDR1 and CDR2 (germline): MNHEY, SVGAGI. The CDR3 has 14 residues.

The chain joins TRBV9 to TRBJ1-2, with TRBD1 matching 7 bases. V gave up 2 bases and J gave up 8 bases; unmatched junction bases: 3. CDR3 size: 12 residues. Germline loops: CDR1 SGDLS, CDR2 YYNGEE. CDR3 nucleotide sequence: TGTGCCAGCAGCGTGACAGGGCAAGGCTACACCTTC. Its protein is CASSVTGQGYTF. The full variable domain, in which reference TRBV9 and TRBJ1-2 provide the parts outside the CDR3, is DSGVTQTPKHLITATGQRVTLRCSPRSGDLSVYWYQQSLDQGLQFLIQYYNGEERAKGNILERFSAQQFPDLHSELNLSSLELGDSALYFCASSVTGQGYTFGSGTRLTVV.

V and J are TRBV25-1 and TRBJ2-7; perhaps TRBD1 as D (5 bases). V was shortened by 6 bases and J by 4 bases, with 10 bases between the two germline ends. The CDR3 is made up of 12 amino acids. The germline V gene has CDR1 MGHDK and CDR2 SYGVNS. CDR3 in DNA: TGTGCCAGCAGCCAGGGAATTTACGAGCAGTACTTC. It codes for CASSQGIYEQYF.